The clone carrying this T cell receptor beta chain has more than one count but fewer than ten. Its antigen is as yet unknown. With a much larger clone just one base away, this may be a read error. This entry belongs to a study of T cells in Graves' hyperthyroidism and ophthalmopathy. General study findings and limits: Researchers found most expanded thyroid clonotypes above 0.001 in blood as well.

Reasons for excluding patients were uncontrolled infection, other autoimmune disease, pregnancy or lactation. RNA transcripts yielded amplified TCR beta CDR3 regions. A first-round RT-PCR of the TCR CDR3 used the HTBI primer set. Each CDR3 protein is one row after TCRdb ran MiXCR on the multiplex PCR reads. This sample has fewer than 650,000 distinct CDR3 sequences, with approximately 15% found just once. The receptor was derived from a woman in her late teens or twenties with Graves' ophthalmopathy. Sequences were obtained from blood.

For the CDR3, the DNA is TGTGCCAGTCCGACAGTTAGGAACACTGAAGCTTTCTTT. Translation gives CASPTVRNTEAFF. The chain couples TRBV6-1 to TRBJ1-1; perhaps TRBD1 as D (5 bases). The germline V gene encodes CDR1 MNHNS and CDR2 SASEGT. The V end was cut by 9 bases, the J end by 1 base, with 12 bases between. The CDR3 extends over 13 amino acids.